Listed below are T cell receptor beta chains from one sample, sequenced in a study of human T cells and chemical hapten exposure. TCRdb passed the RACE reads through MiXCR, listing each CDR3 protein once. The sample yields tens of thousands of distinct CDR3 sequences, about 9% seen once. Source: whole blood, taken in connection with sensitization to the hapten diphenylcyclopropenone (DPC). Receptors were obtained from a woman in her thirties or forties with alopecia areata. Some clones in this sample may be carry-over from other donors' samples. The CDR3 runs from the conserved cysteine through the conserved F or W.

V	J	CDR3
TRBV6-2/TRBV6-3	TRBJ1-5	CASSTTGIGNQPQHF
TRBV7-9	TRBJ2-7	CASSGSTEQYF
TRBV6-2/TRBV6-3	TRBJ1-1	CASTHNVGPNTEAFF
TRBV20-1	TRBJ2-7	CSASNPSSSYEQYF
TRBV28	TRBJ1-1	CASSYRGQAFF
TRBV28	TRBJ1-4	CASSLDRVEKLFF
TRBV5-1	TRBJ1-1	CASSLAVDSNTEAFF
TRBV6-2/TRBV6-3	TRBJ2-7	CASSRGQEQYF
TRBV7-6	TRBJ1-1	CASTPRGQGYTEAFF
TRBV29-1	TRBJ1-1	CSVGHVGTEAFF
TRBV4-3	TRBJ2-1	CASSLTSGDYNEQFF
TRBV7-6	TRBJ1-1	CASSFTETTEAFF
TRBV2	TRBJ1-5	CASSARLDNQPQHF
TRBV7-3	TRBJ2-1	CASSLIGPSSSSSYSEQFF
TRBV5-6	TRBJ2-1	CASRPGQTNEQFF
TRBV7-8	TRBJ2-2	CASSYTPGTRPGELFF
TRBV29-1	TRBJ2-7	CSVRWGGSNEQYF
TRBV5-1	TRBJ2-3	CASSSNRGLTDTQYF
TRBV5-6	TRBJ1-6	CASSLYDSSYNSPLHF
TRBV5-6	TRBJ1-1	CASSLGQGLNTEAFF
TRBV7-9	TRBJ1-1	CASSLAQGMDTEAFF
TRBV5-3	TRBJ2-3	CARSFQGNTQYF
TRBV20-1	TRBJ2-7	CSATGTGTSYEQYF
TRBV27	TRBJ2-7	CASSFGQGWYEQYF
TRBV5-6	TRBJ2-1	CASSSLGGEQFF
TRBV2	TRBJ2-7	CASSDRGGEQYF
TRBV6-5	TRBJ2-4	CASSPSGDGTVRF
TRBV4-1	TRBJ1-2	CASSQETGNYGYTF
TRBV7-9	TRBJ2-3	CASSARDLADTQYF
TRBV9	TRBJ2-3	CASSVEGGLDTQYF
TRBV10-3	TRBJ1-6	CAITATGNSPLHF
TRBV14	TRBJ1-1	CASSHLDRLNTEAFF
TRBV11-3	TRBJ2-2	CASSLDQGGYTGELFF
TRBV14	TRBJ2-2	CASSQGRYTGELFF
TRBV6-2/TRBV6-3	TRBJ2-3	CASSSLEIDTQYF
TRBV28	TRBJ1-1	CASRAPGTSEAFF
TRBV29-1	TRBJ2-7	CSVEEDRGLEQYF
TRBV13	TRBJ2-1	CASSLWTGRNEQFF
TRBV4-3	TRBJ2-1	CASSQDLAGRDEQFF
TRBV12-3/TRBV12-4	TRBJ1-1	CASGQRGKATEAFF
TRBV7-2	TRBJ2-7	CASSPHSYEQYF
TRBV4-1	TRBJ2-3	CASSQEGYTQYF
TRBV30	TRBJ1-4	CAWRGGNEKLFF
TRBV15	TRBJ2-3	CATSTDRKEGDTQYF
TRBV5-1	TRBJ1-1	CASSLAGQEVGTEAFF